These 23 T cell receptor beta chains came from one sample sequenced in a study of blood T cell repertoires in COVID-19. The repertoire was sequenced with immunoSEQ multiplex PCR; TCRdb's copy has only in-frame clones and lacks some. Of around 61,000 clones in the sample, about 90% were seen once. Sequenced material: peripheral blood. The receptors originated from a man aged 55-75 years with acute or convalescent COVID-19.

The chain joins TRBV19 to TRBJ1-5; possibly TRBD1 for D (6 bases). This CDR3 comprises 15 residues. Trimming stripped 0 bases from V and 5 bases from J, with 11 bases between. From germline, CDR1 is LNHDA and CDR2 SQIVND (reference sequence). The CDR3 sequence: CASSIEDSGYQPQHF. The CDR3 region has the DNA TGTGCCAGTAGTATAGAGGACAGTGGGTATCAGCCCCAGCATTTT.

This clone was recorded once. The chain carries TRBV14 and TRBJ1-4; D is uncertain. The CDR3 covers 13 residues. V shed 1 base and J shed 8 bases, with 8 bases lying between them. Germline CDR1 SGHDN, CDR2 FVKESK. This chain's CDR3 is CASSQVRGEKLFF. The CDR3 nucleotides read TGTGCCAGCAGCCAAGTAAGAGGCGAAAAACTGTTTTTT.

The rearrangement joins TRBV5-6 to TRBJ1-2; D is unclear. Between the trimmed V and J ends, which lost 4 bases and 2 bases, there was a span of 9 bases. The CDR3 runs to 13 residues. Germline V gene data show CDR1 as SGHDT and CDR2 as YYEEEE. The DNA of the CDR3 is TGTGCCAGCAGCACTGGGCCAAACTATGGCTACACCTTC. Protein product: CASSTGPNYGYTF.

The chain is built from TRBV10-3 and TRBJ1-3, with a weak D call TRBD1 (5 bases). The length of the CDR3 is 14 residues. V gave up 3 bases and J gave up 4 bases, with 10 bases separating them. Germline lookup yields CDR1 ENHRY and CDR2 SYGVKD. CDR3 residues: CAISDPGGGNTIYF. As DNA, the CDR3 is TGTGCCATCAGTGACCCCGGGGGGGGAAACACCATATATTTT.

CDR3 nucleotides: TGTGCCAGCAGCCAAGTAAGTTCGACAGGGAAGAATGAGCAGTTCTTC. Protein: CASSQVSSTGKNEQFF. V is TRBV3-1 (or the pseudogene TRBV3-2) and J is TRBJ2-1, with 7 bases identical to TRBD1. CDR3 length: 16 amino acids. Germline V gene data show CDR1 as LGHDT and CDR2 as YNNKEL (reference sequence). J was trimmed by 7 bases and V by 1 base; bases with no gene match: 10.

V usage is TRBV5-4 and J usage is TRBJ2-7; D remains ambiguous. The length of the CDR3 is 13 residues. V was pared by 2 bases and J by 1 base, with 7 bases between. The V gene's germline CDR1 is SGHNT and CDR2 YYREEE (reference sequence). CDR3 DNA sequence: TGTGCCAGCAGCTTAGCCTCGTCCTACGAGCAGTACTTC. It is translated as CASSLASSYEQYF.

This clone was recorded once. The chain joins TRBV30 to TRBJ2-7, with D possibly matching TRBD1 (6 bases). Trimming took off 5 bases at V and 0 bases at J, with 11 bases between the two ends. Per the germline V gene, CDR1 is GTSNPN and CDR2 is SVGIG (reference sequence). The CDR3 runs 13 residues. The CDR3 nucleotides read TGTGCCTGGGCTACAGGGCCCTCCTACGAGCAGTACTTC. Translation: CAWATGPSYEQYF.

The genes are TRBV30 and TRBJ1-6; TRBD1 is a possible D gene (5 bases). Trimming stripped 2 bases from V and 6 bases from J, with 14 bases between. The CDR3 consists of 15 residues. Per germline, CDR1 GTSNPN and CDR2 SVGIG (reference sequence). In DNA form, the CDR3 reads TGTGCCTGGAGTCCCGGGCAGGGTGGTAATTCACCCCTCCACTTT. This translates into CAWSPGQGGNSPLHF.

The chain couples TRBV5-1 to TRBJ1-5; D is possibly TRBD1 (5 bases). This CDR3 is 16 amino acids long. The germline V and J ends were trimmed by 0 bases and 0 bases, with 10 bases remaining between them. Germline V gives CDR1 SGHRS, CDR2 YFSETQ. The CDR3 loop is CASSLVPRDSNQPQHF. CDR3 in DNA: TGCGCCAGCAGCTTGGTTCCCAGGGATAGCAATCAGCCCCAGCATTTT.

The chain recombines TRBV6-1 with TRBJ1-6, with 9 bases aligning to TRBD1. This CDR3 has 15 amino acids. CDR1 MNHNS and CDR2 SASEGT come from the germline V gene. The V segment lost 3 bases and the J segment 7 bases; nucleotides outside the gene matches: 4. The CDR3 reads CASSDRDRENSPLHF. The CDR3 nucleotides read TGTGCCAGCAGTGACCGGGACAGGGAAAATTCACCCCTCCACTTT.

This chain connects TRBV7-3 to TRBJ1-1; D ambiguous. CDR1 and CDR2 from the germline V gene are SGHTA and FQGTGA. The CDR3 covers 15 residues. Trimming took 1 base from V and 1 from J, leaving 10 bases between them. As DNA, the CDR3 is TGTGCCAGCAGCTTAAATCCGGTTACGAACACTGAAGCTTTCTTT. It codes for CASSLNPVTNTEAFF.

This chain connects TRBV2 to TRBJ1-4; the D is unclear. The V end was cut by 8 bases, the J end by 5 bases, with 18 bases between. CDR1 and CDR2 (germline): SNHLY, FYNNEI. This CDR3 is 15 amino acids long. CDR3 residues: CASARSETRNEKLFF. The CDR3 DNA is TGTGCCAGCGCTCGGTCCGAAACCCGGAATGAAAAACTGTTTTTT.

The rearrangement joins TRBV5-1 to TRBJ2-2; 8 nucleotides agree with TRBD1. Germline V lookup: CDR1 SGHRS, CDR2 YFSETQ. The V and J ends lost 2 bases and 5 bases, in that order; junction bases with no gene match: 8. This CDR3 comprises 16 residues. The CDR3 sequence: CASSFRGQGWTGELFF. The CDR3 nucleotides read TGCGCCAGCAGCTTCCGCGGACAGGGATGGACCGGGGAGCTGTTTTTT. Looking up the rest from reference TRBV5-1 and TRBJ2-2 gives the full variable domain: KAGVTQTPRYLIKTRGQQVTLSCSPISGHRSVSWYQQTPGQGLQFLFEYFSETQRNKGNFPGRFSGRQFSNSRSEMNVSTLELGDSALYLCASSFRGQGWTGELFFGEGSRLTVL.

This clone was seen a handful of times. The chain couples TRBV5-4 to TRBJ2-5, with 8 bases lining up with TRBD1. This CDR3 comprises 15 residues. The ends lost 2 bases at V and 3 bases at J; junction bases unmatched: 6. Germline lookup yields CDR1 SGHNT and CDR2 YYREEE (reference sequence). The CDR3 nucleotides are TGTGCCAGCAGCTTCCTTACAGGGGGAGAAGAGACCCAGTACTTC. Amino acid sequence: CASSFLTGGEETQYF. The full variable domain, completed using reference TRBV5-4 and TRBJ2-5, is ETGVTQSPTHLIKTRGQQVTLRCSSQSGHNTVSWYQQALGQGPQFIFQYYREEENGRGNFPPRFSGLQFPNYSSELNVNALELDDSALYLCASSFLTGGEETQYFGPGTRLLVL.

The chain is built from TRBV12-3 or TRBV12-4 and TRBJ1-1; D call uncertain. CDR3 length: 13 residues. The V end was cut by 3 bases, the J end by 4 bases, with 9 bases between. The CDR3 bases are TGTGCCAGCAGTTTTTGGGGAGGCACTGAAGCTTTCTTT. This gives the protein CASSFWGGTEAFF.

V gene TRBV7-3 combines with J gene TRBJ1-4, with TRBD1 as a possible D gene (5 bases). CDR1 is SGHTA, CDR2 FQGTGA, per germline. V lost 1 base and J 8 bases, leaving 8 bases between the germline ends. The length of the CDR3 is 13 residues. The CDR3 bases are TGTGCCAGCAGCTTAAGCGGGGGGGAAAAACTGTTTTTT. It encodes CASSLSGGEKLFF.

The J gene is TRBJ2-7, the V gene TRBV10-3; D perhaps matches TRBD2 (6 bases). The V gene's germline CDR1 is ENHRY and CDR2 SYGVKD. Trimming pared 2 bases from V and 0 bases from J, leaving 17 bases between. The CDR3 is made up of 17 amino acids. The CDR3 DNA reads TGTGCCATCAGTGAGGGGGCTGGGGGGATCGACTCCTACGAGCAGTACTTC. Its protein is CAISEGAGGIDSYEQYF.

This clone was seen only a few times. The chain is built from TRBV18 and TRBJ1-3; possible D gene TRBD1, 5 bases. Trimming took 2 bases from V and 0 from J, leaving 17 bases between them. The CDR3 consists of 18 residues. Germline-derived CDR1 and CDR2 are KGHSH and LQKENI. CDR3 DNA sequence: TGTGCCAGCTCACCATTATTAGGACAAACCAACTCTGGAAACACCATATATTTT. Protein: CASSPLLGQTNSGNTIYF. Full variable domain (rest looked up from reference TRBV18 and TRBJ1-3): NAGVMQNPRHLVRRRGQEARLRCSPMKGHSHVYWYRQLPEEGLKFMVYLQKENIIDESGMPKERFSAEFPKEGPSILRIQQVVRGDSAAYFCASSPLLGQTNSGNTIYFGEGSWLTVV.

The chain uses TRBV14 and TRBJ1-2, with D perhaps matching TRBD1 (5 bases). Germline V lookup: CDR1 SGHDN, CDR2 FVKESK. The CDR3 runs 14 residues. V lost 4 bases and J 2 bases, leaving 11 bases between the germline ends. The CDR3 DNA reads TGTGCCAGCAGCCCCGGGGGGGGGAACTATGGCTACACCTTC. Translation gives CASSPGGGNYGYTF.

This clone was seen a single time. CDR3 region: CASSQRTSGGVDTQYF. CDR3 DNA: TGCGCCAGCAGCCAGAGGACTAGCGGGGGGGTAGATACGCAGTATTTT. J is TRBJ2-3 and V is TRBV5-1; TRBD2 aligns across 15 bases. There are 16 residues in the CDR3. Germline CDR1 is SGHRS and CDR2 is YFSETQ. V gave up 4 bases and J gave up 5 bases; unmatched junction bases: 5.

The gene calls are TRBV2 and TRBJ1-2, with 8 nucleotides matching TRBD1. Germline V gene data show CDR1 as SNHLY and CDR2 as FYNNEI. The J segment lost 3 bases and the V segment lost 1 base, leaving 1 base of the junction unmatched. This CDR3 spans 14 amino acids. The CDR3: CASSEGTGYYGYTF. The CDR3 DNA reads TGTGCCAGCAGTGAAGGGACAGGGTACTATGGCTACACCTTC.

V usage is TRBV6-1 and J usage is TRBJ1-2; TRBD1 matches at 10 bases. After removal of 1 base from V and 5 bases from J, the junction contained 4 bases not matched to a gene. Germline assignment: CDR1 MNHNS and CDR2 SASEGT. The CDR3 is 15 amino acids. As DNA, the CDR3 is TGTGCCAGCAGTGAAGTACCGGGACAGGGGTATGGCTACACCTTC. It translates to CASSEVPGQGYGYTF.

The rearrangement links TRBV11-2 to TRBJ1-4; 9 bases are a match to TRBD1. The CDR3 spans 14 residues. The ends lost 4 bases at V and 8 bases at J; junction bases unmatched: 5. Germline loops: CDR1 SGHAT, CDR2 FQNNGV. The CDR3 nucleotides are TGTGCCAGCAGCTACGGGACAGGGCGAGAAAAACTGTTTTTT. It yields the protein CASSYGTGREKLFF.